The 28 T cell receptor beta chains given below trace back to one sample, sequenced in a study of a mutant IDH1 vaccine in newly diagnosed glioma. TCRdb keeps only in-frame clones here, not all; method: immunoSEQ multiplex PCR. The data show around 26,000 clones, approximately 82% seen once. Time point of the sample: week 35, safety follow-up. Every vaccination contained 300 ug of the mutant IDH1 20-mer peptide and was paired with topical imiquimod. These receptors' targets are unknown. The specimen comprised PBMCs, sampled from a glioma patient whose treatment included an IDH1 peptide vaccine. The receptors stem from a man aged 25-45 years with glioma.

The chain employs TRBV30 and TRBJ2-5; no reliable D call. With 7 bases removed from V and 4 bases from J, the gap between germline ends came to 7 bases. The germline CDR1 and CDR2 sequences are GTSNPN and SVGIG (reference sequence). This CDR3 region has 10 residues. CDR3 nucleotides: TGTGCCTACGCCCGAGAGACCCAGTACTTC. Residues: CAYARETQYF. The full variable domain, in which reference TRBV30 and TRBJ2-5 provide the parts outside the CDR3, is SQTIHQWPATLVQPVGSPLSLECTVEGTSNPNLYWYRQAAGRGLQLLFYSVGIGQISSEVPQNLSASRPQDRQFILSSKKLLLSDSGFYLCAYARETQYFGPGTRLLVL.

The chain links TRBV2 to TRBJ1-3; the match to TRBD1 covers 7 bases. The V segment lost 8 bases and the J segment 1 base; nucleotides outside the gene matches: 2. Germline V gives CDR1 SNHLY, CDR2 FYNNEI. The CDR3 is made up of 13 amino acids. DNA for the CDR3: TGTGCCAGCGGGACAGCTTCTGGAAACACCATATATTTT. This gives the protein CASGTASGNTIYF.

V and J are TRBV2 and TRBJ1-2, with 11 bases lining up with TRBD1. The trim removed 6 bases at V and 1 base at J, leaving 13 bases unmatched. This CDR3 contains 18 residues. The germline CDR1 and CDR2 sequences are SNHLY and FYNNEI. The CDR3: CASSSIRDRGSFNYGYTF. The CDR3 DNA follows: TGTGCCAGCAGCTCTATCCGGGACAGGGGGTCCTTTAACTATGGCTACACCTTC.

This clone was detected once. J is TRBJ1-5 and V is TRBV19; TRBD1 matches at 10 bases. The CDR3 has 15 amino acids. Germline V gene sequence: CDR1 LNHDA, CDR2 SQIVND (reference sequence). V gave up 5 bases and J gave up 6 bases; unmatched junction bases: 7. The DNA for the CDR3 is TGTGCCAGTAGTCCCGGGACAGGGGAACTTCAGCCCCAGCATTTT. Its translation is CASSPGTGELQPQHF. The full variable domain, its missing parts supplied by reference TRBV19 and TRBJ1-5, is DGGITQSPKYLFRKEGQNVTLSCEQNLNHDAMYWYRQDPGQGLRLIYYSQIVNDFQKGDIAEGYSVSREKKESFPLTVTSAQKNPTAFYLCASSPGTGELQPQHFGDGTRLSIL.

This chain connects TRBV6-1 to TRBJ2-3, with 7 bases identical to TRBD1. Germline V gene sequence: CDR1 MNHNS, CDR2 SASEGT. Germline trimming cut 4 bases from V and 4 bases from J; bases unmatched to any gene: 8. The CDR3 has 15 residues. CDR3 bases: TGTGCCAGCAGTGGGACACAGGGGCAATCAGATACGCAGTATTTT. Translation: CASSGTQGQSDTQYF.

The rearrangement joins TRBV19 to TRBJ2-2, with no clear D. V was shortened by 9 bases and J by 1 base, with 15 bases between the two germline ends. There are 15 residues in the CDR3. Germline V CDR1 and CDR2: LNHDA, SQIVND (reference sequence). As DNA, the CDR3 is TGTGCCAGGAACCCCGGTCGCGGGAACACCGGGGAGCTGTTTTTT. Translation gives CARNPGRGNTGELFF.

V gene TRBV19 combines with J gene TRBJ2-2, with 8 nucleotides matching TRBD2. The CDR3 is 15 amino acids. Losses at the gene ends were 7 bases for V and 3 bases for J; bases not matched to a gene: 7. The germline gives CDR1 LNHDA, CDR2 SQIVND (reference sequence). This chain's CDR3 is CASISGGWYTGELFF. CDR3 bases: TGTGCCAGTATCAGCGGGGGATGGTACACCGGGGAGCTGTTTTTT.

This sequence joins TRBV5-1 and TRBJ1-1; D is perhaps TRBD1 (6 bases). Germline loops: CDR1 SGHRS, CDR2 YFSETQ. V lost 6 bases and J 1 base, leaving 7 bases between the germline ends. CDR3 length: 12 residues. The DNA of the CDR3 is TGCGCCAGCAAGACAGGGAACACTGAAGCTTTCTTT. This codes for CASKTGNTEAFF.

The chain couples TRBV5-4 to TRBJ2-7; D remains ambiguous. There are 13 residues in the CDR3. Trimming stripped 0 bases from V and 5 bases from J, with 9 bases between. Germline CDR1 SGHNT, CDR2 YYREEE (reference sequence). The CDR3 region is CASSLAGGDEQYF. CDR3 sequence (DNA): TGTGCCAGCAGCTTGGCAGGTGGGGACGAGCAGTACTTC.

V and J are TRBV7-8 and TRBJ2-7; 11 nucleotides align to TRBD2. J was trimmed by 4 bases and V by 6 bases; bases with no gene match: 8. The CDR3 has 15 amino acids. Germline V gene sequence: CDR1 SGHVS, CDR2 FQNEAQ. The DNA for the CDR3 is TGTGCCAGCAGTGAACTAGCGGGAGTTGGGTACGAGCAGTACTTC. Translated: CASSELAGVGYEQYF.

The table lists this clone with a few counts. V usage is TRBV27 and J usage is TRBJ1-5, with D maybe TRBD1 (5 bases). Trimming cost V 2 bases and J 6 bases, with 14 bases left between them. CDR1 and CDR2 (germline): MNHEY, SMNVEV (reference sequence). The CDR3 extends over 15 amino acids. The CDR3 DNA reads TGTGCCAGCAGTTTAAGGGGCCCTGCGGCTCAGCCCCAGCATTTT. It is translated as CASSLRGPAAQPQHF.

The chain recombines TRBV10-3 with TRBJ2-5; D is possibly TRBD1 (10 bases). The germline V gene has CDR1 ENHRY and CDR2 SYGVKD. V shed 2 bases and J shed 4 bases, with 26 bases lying between them. The CDR3 extends over 19 amino acids. The chain's CDR3 is CAISERTGGMLAGSETQYF. CDR3 DNA sequence: TGTGCCATCAGTGAGAGGACAGGGGGAATGCTAGCGGGGTCAGAGACCCAGTACTTC.

This clone came up once. The rearrangement uses TRBV6-4 and TRBJ2-7, with TRBD1 as a possible D gene (6 bases). The CDR3 runs 16 residues. The V end was cut by 3 bases, the J end by 0 bases, with 15 bases between. CDR1 is MRHNA and CDR2 is SNTAGT in the germline V gene. The CDR3, as DNA: TGTGCCAGCAGTGAATCGATCCGGGACATCTCCTACGAGCAGTACTTC. Protein: CASSESIRDISYEQYF.

The chain has TRBV14 and TRBJ1-1; weak D call: TRBD1 (5 bases). The V end was cut by 1 base, the J end by 12 bases, with 18 bases between. The CDR3 sequence is 14 residues long. The germline V gene encodes CDR1 SGHDN and CDR2 FVKESK. The CDR3 DNA is TGTGCCAGCAGCCAAGTTTCATCGCGGGGGATGTCTTTCTTT. Translating it yields CASSQVSSRGMSFF.

The chain uses TRBV5-1 and TRBJ1-2; D remains unclear. This CDR3 comprises 12 residues. V was trimmed by 0 bases and J by 2 bases, leaving 2 bases between them. Germline CDR1 reads SGHRS; CDR2 reads YFSETQ. The CDR3 loop is CASSLGNYGYTF. DNA for the CDR3: TGCGCCAGCAGCTTGGGGAACTATGGCTACACCTTC. The full variable domain, rest sourced from reference TRBV5-1 and TRBJ1-2, is KAGVTQTPRYLIKTRGQQVTLSCSPISGHRSVSWYQQTPGQGLQFLFEYFSETQRNKGNFPGRFSGRQFSNSRSEMNVSTLELGDSALYLCASSLGNYGYTFGSGTRLTVV.

The rearrangement links TRBV5-4 to TRBJ1-1, with D tentatively TRBD1 (6 bases). This CDR3 is built from 13 residues. V lost 0 bases and J 3 bases, leaving 6 bases between the germline ends. The germline gives CDR1 SGHNT, CDR2 YYREEE (reference sequence). Here the CDR3 reads CASSLGTDTEAFF. The DNA for the CDR3 is TGTGCCAGCAGCTTGGGGACAGACACTGAAGCTTTCTTT.

The chain recombines TRBV30 with TRBJ2-2; possibly TRBD1 for D (6 bases). In germline, CDR1 is GTSNPN, CDR2 SVGIG (reference sequence). The germline V and J ends were trimmed by 5 bases and 6 bases, with 19 bases remaining between them. The CDR3 extends over 15 amino acids. The CDR3 here is CAWQTTGNWAGELFF. DNA for the CDR3: TGTGCCTGGCAAACCACAGGGAACTGGGCCGGGGAGCTGTTTTTT.

The V call is TRBV9, the J call TRBJ2-3; 11 bases map to TRBD2. Germline CDR1 reads SGDLS; CDR2 reads YYNGEE. V dropped 4 bases and J dropped 1; count of bases not matched to a gene: 5. CDR3 length equals 16 residues. The CDR3 sequence is CASSPQLAGGTDTQYF. The DNA of the CDR3 is TGTGCCAGCAGCCCCCAACTAGCGGGAGGCACAGATACGCAGTATTTT.

The chain combines TRBV6-6 with TRBJ1-6; D is perhaps TRBD1 (5 bases). The ends were cut back, 4 bases at V and 9 bases at J, with 16 bases in the middle. Per germline, CDR1 MNHNY and CDR2 SVGAGI (reference sequence). This CDR3 comprises 15 residues. The CDR3 nucleotides read TGTGCCAGCAGTTTCCGACCCGGTCAGGGTTCACCCCTCCACTTT. Amino acids: CASSFRPGQGSPLHF.

This clone was counted a single time. This chain links TRBV4-1 with TRBJ1-1; D is undetermined. The length of the CDR3 is 16 residues. From germline, CDR1 is MGHRA and CDR2 YSYEKL. V was shortened by 2 bases and J by 4 bases, with 17 bases between the two germline ends. In DNA form, the CDR3 reads TGCGCCAGCAGCCAACAATGGCGTGCGGTTGGCACTGAAGCTTTCTTT. Residues: CASSQQWRAVGTEAFF.

The chain recombines TRBV5-5 with TRBJ1-2; possibly TRBD1 for D (6 bases). Germline lookup yields CDR1 SGHKS and CDR2 YYEKEE (reference sequence). The CDR3 spans 12 residues. V was pared by 4 bases and J by 5 bases, with 9 bases between. The CDR3 DNA is TGTGCCAGCAGCCTCGGACAGTATGGCTACACCTTC. This sequence encodes CASSLGQYGYTF.

This clone was seen just once. The chain carries TRBV29-1 and TRBJ2-3; D may be TRBD1 (5 bases). V lost 2 bases to trimming and J lost 2 bases, with 17 bases between them. The CDR3 runs to 16 residues. The germline gives CDR1 SQVTM, CDR2 ANQGSEA. CDR3 sequence reads: CSVEIRGPFPTDTQYF. The CDR3 bases are TGCAGCGTTGAAATTAGGGGCCCCTTCCCCACAGATACGCAGTATTTT.

The chain links TRBV7-9 to TRBJ1-2; possibly TRBD1 for D (6 bases). The CDR3 loop spans 17 amino acids. CDR1 is SEHNR, CDR2 FQNEAQ, per germline (reference sequence). V was pared by 5 bases and J by 6 bases, with 25 bases between. The CDR3 coding sequence is TGTGCCAGCAGCCCGCGCTCGGGACATCTAAAGGGTGATGGCTACACCTTC. This translates into CASSPRSGHLKGDGYTF.

J is TRBJ1-2 and V is TRBV14, with D maybe TRBD1 (6 bases). The CDR3 length is 16 residues. Looked up from germline, CDR1 is SGHDN and CDR2 is FVKESK. V dropped 4 bases and J dropped 1 base, with 16 bases sitting between them. CDR3 sequence (DNA): TGTGCCAGCAGCCGAGGGGGATGGACAGATAACTATGGCTACACCTTC. Translating gives CASSRGGWTDNYGYTF.

The gene calls are TRBV10-3 and TRBJ2-7; D uncertain. V was pared by 9 bases and J by 1 base, with 10 bases between. The CDR3 totals 12 residues. CDR1 and CDR2 (germline): ENHRY, SYGVKD. This CDR3 reads CAMGPVSYEQYF. The CDR3, as DNA: TGTGCCATGGGCCCGGTTTCCTACGAGCAGTACTTC.

The rearrangement uses TRBV27 and TRBJ2-2; the match to TRBD2 covers 8 bases. Trimming removed 6 bases from V and 0 bases from J; junction bases left unmatched: 6. The CDR3 is made up of 16 amino acids. The germline CDR1 and CDR2 sequences are MNHEY and SMNVEV (reference sequence). The CDR3 loop reads CASRKPGLANTGELFF. For the CDR3, the DNA is TGTGCCAGCAGAAAACCGGGACTAGCGAACACCGGGGAGCTGTTTTTT.

The V gene is TRBV7-9, the J gene TRBJ2-7, with TRBD1 matching 9 bases. CDR3 length equals 14 residues. V was clipped by 8 bases and J by 4 bases; unmatched bases: 9. Looked up from germline, CDR1 is SEHNR and CDR2 is FQNEAQ (reference sequence). CDR3 loop: CASGRRDRVYEQYF. CDR3 in DNA: TGTGCCAGCGGCCGCCGGGACAGGGTATACGAGCAGTACTTC. The full variable domain, its missing parts supplied by reference TRBV7-9 and TRBJ2-7, is DTGVSQNPRHKITKRGQNVTFRCDPISEHNRLYWYRQTLGQGPEFLTYFQNEAQLEKSRLLSDRFSAERPKGSFSTLEIQRTEQGDSAMYLCASGRRDRVYEQYFGPGTRLTVT.

The gene calls are TRBV6-5 and TRBJ2-1; D ambiguous. CDR3 length equals 12 residues. Germline CDR1 MNHEY, CDR2 SVGAGI. Trimming took 5 bases from V and 9 from J, leaving 11 bases between them. CDR3 sequence reads: CASSAESGEQFF. The CDR3 DNA follows: TGTGCCAGCAGTGCAGAATCCGGTGAGCAGTTCTTC.